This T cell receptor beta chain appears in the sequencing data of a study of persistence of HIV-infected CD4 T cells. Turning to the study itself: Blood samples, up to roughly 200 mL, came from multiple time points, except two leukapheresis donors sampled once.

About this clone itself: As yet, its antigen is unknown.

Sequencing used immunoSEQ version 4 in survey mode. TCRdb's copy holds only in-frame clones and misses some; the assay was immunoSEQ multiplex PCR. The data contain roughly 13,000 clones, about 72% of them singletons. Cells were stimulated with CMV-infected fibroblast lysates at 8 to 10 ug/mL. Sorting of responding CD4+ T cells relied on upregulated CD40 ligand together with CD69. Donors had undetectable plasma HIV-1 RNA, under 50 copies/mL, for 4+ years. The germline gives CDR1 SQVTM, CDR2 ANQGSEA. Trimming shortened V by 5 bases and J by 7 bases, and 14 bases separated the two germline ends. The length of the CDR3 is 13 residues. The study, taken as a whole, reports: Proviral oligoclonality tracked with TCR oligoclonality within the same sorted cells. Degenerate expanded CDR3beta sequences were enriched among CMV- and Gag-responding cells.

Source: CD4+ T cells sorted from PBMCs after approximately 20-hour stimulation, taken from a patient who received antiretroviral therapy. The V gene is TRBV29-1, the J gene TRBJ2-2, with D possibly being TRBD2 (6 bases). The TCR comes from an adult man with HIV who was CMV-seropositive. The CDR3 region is CSVWGLGGGELFF. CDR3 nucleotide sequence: TGCAGCGTTTGGGGATTGGGGGGCGGGGAGCTGTTTTTT.